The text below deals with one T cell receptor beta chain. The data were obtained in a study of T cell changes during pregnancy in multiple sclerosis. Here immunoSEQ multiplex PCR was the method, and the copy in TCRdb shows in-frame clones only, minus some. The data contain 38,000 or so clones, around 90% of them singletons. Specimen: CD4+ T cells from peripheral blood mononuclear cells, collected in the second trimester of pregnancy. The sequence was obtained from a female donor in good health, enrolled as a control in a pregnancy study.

Written as DNA, the CDR3 is TGTGCCAGCAGTGCTGGACAGGTCACAGATACGCAGTATTTT. Encoded protein: CASSAGQVTDTQYF. The chain links TRBV2 to TRBJ2-3, with TRBD1 matching 7 bases. The ends lost 4 bases at V and 2 bases at J; junction bases unmatched: 3. The CDR3 consists of 14 residues. Per germline, CDR1 SNHLY and CDR2 FYNNEI. Based on the CDR3 plus reference TRBV2 and TRBJ2-3, the full variable domain is EPEVTQTPSHQVTQMGQEVILRCVPISNHLYFYWYRQILGQKVEFLVSFYNNEISEKSEIFDDQFSVERPDGSNFTLKIRSTKLEDSAMYFCASSAGQVTDTQYFGPGTRLTVL.